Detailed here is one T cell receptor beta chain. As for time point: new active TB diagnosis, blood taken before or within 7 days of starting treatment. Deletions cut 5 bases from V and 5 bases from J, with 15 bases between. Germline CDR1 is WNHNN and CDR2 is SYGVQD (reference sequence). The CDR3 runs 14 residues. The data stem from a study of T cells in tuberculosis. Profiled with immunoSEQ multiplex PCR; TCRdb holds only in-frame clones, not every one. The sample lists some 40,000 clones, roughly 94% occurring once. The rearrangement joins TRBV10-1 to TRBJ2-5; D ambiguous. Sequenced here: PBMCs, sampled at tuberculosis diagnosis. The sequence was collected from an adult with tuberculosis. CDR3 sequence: CASSPTMYRETQYF. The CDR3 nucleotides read TGCGCCAGCAGTCCTACTATGTACCGGGAGACCCAGTACTTC.